This TCR beta chain was captured in a study of cytomegalovirus exposure and HLA in healthy donors. Primers: 60 Vbeta forward and 13 Jbeta reverse. Generated by immunoSEQ multiplex PCR, the TCRdb table keeps only in-frame clones and is missing some. The table lists 98,000 or so clones, over 60% of them singletons. CDR1 and CDR2 from the germline V gene are MNHNS and SASEGT. V dropped 7 bases and J dropped 4 bases, with 16 bases sitting between them. The CDR3 spans 14 residues. The sequence was obtained from a man aged 60-69 years in good health and CMV-seropositive. The chain employs TRBV6-1 and TRBJ1-1; D possibly corresponds to TRBD1 (6 bases). Sequencing used PBMCs. This CDR3 is CASTHAGVGTEAFF. CDR3 in DNA: TGTGCCAGCACCCATGCAGGGGTGGGCACTGAAGCTTTCTTT.